This T cell receptor (beta chain) appears in the sequencing data of a study of beta chain features in type 1 diabetes. Broader study findings: In the patient group, naive, central memory and Treg TCRB repertoires seemed more alike than in the healthy donor group. High-TCR-expressing cells could be over-represented by cDNA sequencing. Significant though moderate, a shortening of TCRB CDR3s appeared in all four CD4+ subsets of Type 1 diabetes patients.

With respect to this clone: Its matching antigen is unknown. A single base separates this from a much larger clone, so it may be a read error.

The CDR3 is 11 amino acids. Looked up from germline, CDR1 is GTSNPN and CDR2 is SVGIG (reference sequence). V was trimmed by 0 bases and J by 6 bases, leaving 5 bases between them. The whole isolated RNA underwent reverse transcription, so sequencing captured expressed TCRB transcripts. Deep immunoSEQ sequencing covered naive, central memory and regulatory T cell samples. TCRdb's copy holds only in-frame clones and misses some; the assay was immunoSEQ multiplex PCR. The sample lists hundreds of thousands of clones, around an eighth occurring once. The chain uses TRBV30 and TRBJ1-1, with D unresolved. This clonotype originated in a man between 18 and 35 years old with type 1 diabetes. The sample was naive CD4+ T cells from blood. DNA of the CDR3: TGTGCCTGGAGTGTACGGTCTGAAGCTTTCTTT. Translated: CAWSVRSEAFF.